The 17 T cell receptor beta chains given below trace back to one sample, sequenced in a study of cytomegalovirus exposure and HLA in healthy donors. In the PCR, 60 Vbeta and 13 Jbeta primers were used. Only in-frame clones appear in the TCRdb table, and some are missing; sequencing was by immunoSEQ multiplex PCR. This sample has about 230,000 clones; approximately 84% occur once, and the top ten carry roughly 0.26%. Material for sequencing was PBMCs. The receptors here all came from a girl aged 2 to 10 in good health and CMV-seronegative.

The V call is TRBV27, the J call TRBJ2-7; perhaps TRBD2 as D (5 bases). Germline CDR1 and CDR2: MNHEY and SMNVEV (reference sequence). The CDR3 sequence is 13 residues long. V was cut by 5 bases and J by 5 bases, with 13 bases left in between. DNA of the CDR3: TGTGCCAGCAGTGACACTAGTTCCCACGAGCAGTACTTC. It translates to CASSDTSSHEQYF.

The rearrangement links TRBV4-1 to TRBJ1-1, with TRBD1 matching over 7 bases. Germline assignment: CDR1 MGHRA and CDR2 YSYEKL. This CDR3 has 16 residues. V was clipped by 0 bases and J by 2 bases; unmatched bases: 6. The CDR3 sequence is CASSQEWGTDNTEAFF. The CDR3 DNA reads TGCGCCAGCAGCCAAGAGTGGGGGACAGATAACACTGAAGCTTTCTTT.

V and J are TRBV7-6 and TRBJ2-5, with 11 positions matching TRBD2. V shed 3 bases and J 5 bases; nucleotides not matched to a gene: 2. This CDR3 comprises 14 residues. CDR1 is SGHVS and CDR2 is FNYEAQ in the germline V gene. CDR3 DNA: TGTGCCAGCAGCTTGGTAGCGGGGGGGGAGACCCAGTACTTC. Amino acid sequence: CASSLVAGGETQYF.

The chain recombines TRBV5-1 with TRBJ2-7; 8 bases line up with TRBD2. Germline loops: CDR1 SGHRS, CDR2 YFSETQ. CDR3 length equals 15 residues. V was pared by 0 bases and J by 5 bases, with 7 bases of the junction left unmatched. CDR3 nucleotide sequence: TGCGCCAGCAGCTTGGTCACGGGAGGGACCCACGAGCAGTACTTC. Amino acids: CASSLVTGGTHEQYF.

The rearrangement links TRBV6-6 to TRBJ2-5; D not certain. The J call is in doubt because the DNA end fits TRBJ2-7 better. Germline CDR1 MNHNY, CDR2 SVGAGI (reference sequence). CDR3 size: 14 residues. As DNA, the CDR3 is TGTGCCAGCAGTCTCGAGACTGGTACCTACGAGCAGTACTTC. Protein: CASSLETGTYEQYF.

The chain uses TRBV7-3 and TRBJ2-3; a weak D match, TRBD2 (5 bases). There are 16 residues in the CDR3. Trimming cost V 4 bases and J 3 bases, with 17 bases left between them. Per germline, CDR1 SGHTA and CDR2 FQGTGA. The CDR3 sequence is CASSSWTLPKTDTQYF. The CDR3 DNA reads as TGTGCCAGCAGCTCATGGACTCTACCTAAGACAGATACGCAGTATTTT.

This clone has just one count. J is TRBJ2-5 and V is TRBV10-3; 9 nucleotides agree with TRBD2. The CDR3 is made up of 19 amino acids. J lost 5 bases, V lost 0 bases, and 16 bases had no gene match. Germline CDR1 ENHRY, CDR2 SYGVKD. The CDR3: CAISESKWLTSGSGETQYF. CDR3 DNA sequence: TGTGCCATCAGTGAGTCAAAGTGGTTGACTAGCGGTAGCGGGGAGACCCAGTACTTC.

The chain employs TRBV4-1 and TRBJ2-5; weak D call: TRBD1 (6 bases). The end of the DNA fits TRBJ2-7 better, so the J call may be wrong. In germline, CDR1 is MGHRA, CDR2 YSYEKL. CDR3 length equals 16 residues. The CDR3 DNA follows: TGCGCCAGCAGCCAAGATCGCTTCAGGGGTGACTACGAGCAGTACTTC. It is translated as CASSQDRFRGDYEQYF.

This clone was detected a few times. V is TRBV18 and J is TRBJ1-1; perhaps TRBD1 as D (5 bases). This CDR3 region has 13 residues. Germline V gives CDR1 KGHSH, CDR2 LQKENI. Trimming shortened V by 3 bases and J by 9 bases, and 14 bases separated the two germline ends. In DNA form, the CDR3 reads TGTGCCAGCTCACCTTCCGGGGGGAGAAAAGCTTTCTTT. This translates into CASSPSGGRKAFF.

The V gene is TRBV7-8, the J gene TRBJ2-5, with D tentatively TRBD2 (6 bases). In germline, CDR1 is SGHVS, CDR2 FQNEAQ. V lost 5 bases to trimming and J lost 4 bases, with 14 bases between them. The CDR3 spans 14 residues. CDR3 sequence (DNA): TGTGCCAGCAGCGCCTCGGGGGTGGGAGAGACCCAGTACTTC. This translates into CASSASGVGETQYF.

The J gene is TRBJ2-1, the V gene TRBV6-4, with 7 bases lining up with TRBD2. The trim removed 4 bases at V and 0 bases at J, leaving 12 bases unmatched. The CDR3 loop spans 18 amino acids. Germline V gene data show CDR1 as MRHNA and CDR2 as SNTAGT. CDR3 protein: CASSATPLASSSYNEQFF. CDR3 bases: TGTGCCAGCAGTGCCACGCCACTAGCGTCTAGCTCCTACAATGAGCAGTTCTTC.

This chain links TRBV20-1 with TRBJ2-7; D is uncertain. The CDR3 is 11 residues long. CDR1 and CDR2 (germline): DFQATT, SNEGSKA (reference sequence). V gave up 1 base and J gave up 4 bases, with 5 bases separating them. The CDR3 DNA reads TGCAGTGCTAGAGGCGCATACGAGCAGTACTTC. This gives the protein CSARGAYEQYF.

This chain joins TRBV7-9 and TRBJ1-4; 9 nucleotides align to TRBD1. J was trimmed by 4 bases and V by 5 bases; bases with no gene match: 5. CDR3 length: 15 residues. The germline V gene has CDR1 SEHNR and CDR2 FQNEAQ (reference sequence). The CDR3 spells CASSRDRDFNEKLFF. The DNA of the CDR3 is TGTGCCAGCAGCCGGGACAGGGACTTTAATGAAAAACTGTTTTTT.

This chain's CDR3 is CASSASPKRGNEQFF. CDR3 DNA: TGTGCCAGCAGCGCATCCCCCAAGCGGGGCAATGAGCAGTTCTTC. J is TRBJ2-1 and V is TRBV9; 7 bases are shared with TRBD2. Unmatched junction bases numbered 9, after V lost 3 bases and J lost 6 bases. Germline V gives CDR1 SGDLS, CDR2 YYNGEE. CDR3 length equals 15 residues.

V and J are TRBV30 and TRBJ2-1; TRBD1 agrees at 7 bases. Per the germline V gene, CDR1 is GTSNPN and CDR2 is SVGIG (reference sequence). With V trimmed by 1 base and J by 13 bases, 4 bases remained unmatched. The CDR3 is 11 residues long. This CDR3 reads CAWSERGQQFF. CDR3 nucleotides: TGTGCCTGGAGTGAAAGGGGGCAACAGTTCTTC. The full variable domain, its missing parts supplied by reference TRBV30 and TRBJ2-1, is SQTIHQWPATLVQPVGSPLSLECTVEGTSNPNLYWYRQAAGRGLQLLFYSVGIGQISSEVPQNLSASRPQDRQFILSSKKLLLSDSGFYLCAWSERGQQFFGPGTRLTVL.

The chain joins TRBV19 to TRBJ2-5; 7 bases align to TRBD1. The germline gives CDR1 LNHDA, CDR2 SQIVND (reference sequence). Losses at the gene ends were 7 bases for V and 1 base for J; bases not matched to a gene: 12. The CDR3 loop spans 16 amino acids. This CDR3 reads CASMRQWGQTQETQYF. The CDR3 coding sequence is TGTGCCAGTATGCGTCAGTGGGGACAGACCCAAGAGACCCAGTACTTC.

The sample holds a few counts of this clone. The genes are TRBV6-5 and TRBJ1-6; 9 positions agree with TRBD1. The CDR3 has 14 residues. Per the germline V gene, CDR1 is MNHEY and CDR2 is SVGAGI. V gave up 5 bases and J gave up 6 bases; unmatched junction bases: 2. CDR3 DNA: TGTGCCAGCAGTAGACAGGGGGTTAATTCACCCCTCCACTTT. This encodes CASSRQGVNSPLHF.